Below are 7 T cell receptor beta chains sequenced from a single sample in a study of T cell responses to AZD1222 COVID-19 vaccine (dated by TCRdb to the early 2020s). The time point label of this sample denotes: about 28 days (+/-7) after the second vaccine dose. Library construction relied on the immunoSEQ multiplex PCR assay. TCRdb carries this immuneACCESS record with in-frame sequences only. Its versions omit some clonotypes, under half of them owing to an unresolved V gene in the studies checked, with the rest unexplained. The table for this sample lists 130,000 or so clones; 92% of them were counted only once. Approximately 4.3% of the sample belongs to the ten largest clones. The sample here was peripheral blood, taken 28 days after the second AZD1222 dose. These receptors all stem from an adult who received the AZD1222 COVID-19 vaccine.

This rearrangement joins TRBV29-1 to TRBJ2-7; D is perhaps TRBD2 (6 bases). The CDR3 is made up of 14 amino acids. V lost 1 base to trimming and J lost 6 bases, with 16 bases between them. Looked up from germline, CDR1 is SQVTM and CDR2 is ANQGSEA. This CDR3 is CSVEAYGGRGEQYF. In nucleotides, the CDR3 is TGCAGCGTTGAAGCCTACGGGGGTAGGGGCGAGCAGTACTTC.

The V and J genes are TRBV19 and TRBJ2-7; 9 positions agree with TRBD1. Unmatched junction bases numbered 8, after V lost 8 bases and J lost 3 bases. From germline, CDR1 is LNHDA and CDR2 SQIVND (reference sequence). The CDR3 length is 14 residues. CDR3 DNA sequence: TGTGCCAGTCGAACAGGGGGCAGTGTCTACGAGCAGTACTTC. Protein product: CASRTGGSVYEQYF.

The rearrangement joins TRBV9 to TRBJ2-4, with D hard to call. Germline lookup yields CDR1 SGDLS and CDR2 YYNGEE. The V and J ends lost 0 bases and 6 bases respectively, with 7 bases between them. CDR3 length: 13 amino acids. CDR3 amino acids: CASSVGPVNIQYF. CDR3 nucleotides: TGTGCCAGCAGCGTAGGTCCGGTAAACATTCAGTACTTC.

This chain connects TRBV2 to TRBJ2-7, with TRBD1 identical over 7 bases. Germline V gene sequence: CDR1 SNHLY, CDR2 FYNNEI. This CDR3 comprises 15 residues. Trimming removed 6 bases from V and 0 bases from J; junction bases left unmatched: 8. CDR3 sequence reads: CASSLDRHPSYEQYF. CDR3 in DNA: TGTGCCAGCAGCTTGGACAGGCACCCCTCCTACGAGCAGTACTTC. Full variable domain (remainder filled in from reference TRBV2 and TRBJ2-7): EPEVTQTPSHQVTQMGQEVILRCVPISNHLYFYWYRQILGQKVEFLVSFYNNEISEKSEIFDDQFSVERPDGSNFTLKIRSTKLEDSAMYFCASSLDRHPSYEQYFGPGTRLTVT.

The rearrangement links TRBV7-6 to TRBJ2-3, with D perhaps TRBD2 (5 bases). Trimming pared 3 bases from V and 3 bases from J, leaving 13 bases between. The CDR3 runs to 15 residues. Germline CDR1 reads SGHVS; CDR2 reads FNYEAQ. The CDR3 bases are TGTGCCAGCAGCTTGGCCGGAGGACGGACAGATACGCAGTATTTT. The encoded protein is CASSLAGGRTDTQYF. The variable domain in full, with the rest retrieved from reference TRBV7-6 and TRBJ2-3, is GAGVSQSPRYKVTKRGQDVALRCDPISGHVSLYWYRQALGQGPEFLTYFNYEAQQDKSGLPNDRFSAERPEGSISTLTIQRTEQRDSAMYRCASSLAGGRTDTQYFGPGTRLTVL.

The genes are TRBV6-5 and TRBJ1-5; possibly TRBD1 for D (5 bases). CDR1 is MNHEY and CDR2 is SVGAGI in the germline V gene. CDR3 length: 13 residues. V lost 7 bases and J lost 1, with 8 bases in between. The CDR3 sequence: CASTWGSNQPQHF. In nucleotides, the CDR3 is TGTGCCAGCACGTGGGGCAGCAATCAGCCCCAGCATTTT.

The J gene is TRBJ1-1, the V gene TRBV6-6; D is unclear. The germline V and J ends were trimmed by 6 bases and 1 base, with 9 bases remaining between them. CDR1 and CDR2 from the germline V gene are MNHNY and SVGAGI (reference sequence). The CDR3 is 13 amino acids. The CDR3 region has the DNA TGTGCCAGCAGCCCTTACCCGAACACTGAAGCTTTCTTT. Residues: CASSPYPNTEAFF.